Presented here are 9 T cell receptor beta chains from one specimen sequenced in a study of shared clonotypes between healthy human individuals. TCRdb's copy holds only in-frame clones and misses some; the assay was immunoSEQ multiplex PCR. Among some 2,500,000 clones, 85% to 95% were seen once, and the ten largest hold 0.37%. The sequencing input was naive CD4+ T cells from PBMCs. Subset noted: CD45RA+ positively selected. The origin of the receptors is a man aged 18 to 30 in good health. Some clones in this sample may be carry-over from other donors' samples.

The chain is built from TRBV5-1 and TRBJ2-1; 7 bases line up with TRBD1. Germline V CDR1 and CDR2: SGHRS, YFSETQ. After removal of 4 bases from V and 4 bases from J, the junction contained 8 bases not matched to a gene. The CDR3 spans 15 residues. In nucleotides, the CDR3 is TGCGCCAGCAGCGCAACAGACAGGGTTTACAATGAGCAGTTCTTC. As protein: CASSATDRVYNEQFF.

V usage is TRBV5-4 and J usage is TRBJ2-2; the D is unclear. From germline, CDR1 is SGHNT and CDR2 YYREEE (reference sequence). Trimming took off 3 bases at V and 8 bases at J, with 8 bases between the two ends. This CDR3 has 12 residues. CDR3 DNA sequence: TGTGCCAGCAGCTCCGTTTCGGGGGAGCTGTTTTTT. Protein sequence: CASSSVSGELFF.

This clone was picked up a small number of times. The sample contains more than one DNA sequence encoding this CDR3. The chain carries TRBV9 and TRBJ2-3; D unresolved. V was shortened by 0 bases and J by 5 bases, with 4 bases between the two germline ends. CDR3 length: 12 amino acids. Germline CDR1 is SGDLS and CDR2 is YYNGEE. In DNA form, the CDR3 reads TGTGCCAGCAGCGTAGGCGGAGATACGCAGTATTTT. Translating it yields CASSVGGDTQYF.

This chain connects TRBV10-3 to TRBJ2-2; D assignment may be TRBD1 or TRBD2 (5 bases each). V was pared by 6 bases and J by 0 bases, with 14 bases between. The CDR3 runs to 16 residues. Germline loops: CDR1 ENHRY, CDR2 SYGVKD. CDR3 nucleotides: TGTGCCATCAGGAAAAACAGGACTGCGAACACCGGGGAGCTGTTTTTT. Its protein product is CAIRKNRTANTGELFF.

The genes are TRBV30 and TRBJ2-1, with 7 bases identical to TRBD1. CDR3 length equals 14 residues. V shed 5 bases and J 2 bases; nucleotides not matched to a gene: 6. Per germline, CDR1 GTSNPN and CDR2 SVGIG (reference sequence). The CDR3 DNA is TGTGCCTGGGATTCGGGACAGCCCTACAATGAGCAGTTCTTC. Amino acids: CAWDSGQPYNEQFF.

This chain uses TRBV7-9 with TRBJ1-1, with D tentatively TRBD1 (5 bases). V gave up 3 bases and J gave up 6 bases, with 11 bases separating them. This CDR3 is 13 amino acids long. Per germline, CDR1 SEHNR and CDR2 FQNEAQ (reference sequence). In DNA, the CDR3 is TGTGCCAGCAGCTTCGGACCGGGGGCTGAAGCTTTCTTT. It encodes CASSFGPGAEAFF.

The gene calls are TRBV10-1 and TRBJ2-7; D gene uncertain. The CDR3 runs to 16 residues. Germline V gives CDR1 WNHNN, CDR2 SYGVQD (reference sequence). V was shortened by 6 bases and J by 6 bases, with 24 bases between the two germline ends. For the CDR3, the DNA is TGCGCCAGCAGGGCTCCTCGACGGACGGTTATAGGCGAGCAGTACTTC. Protein sequence: CASRAPRRTVIGEQYF.

To note about this clone: At the DNA level, this CDR3 is encoded by other sequences in the same sample as well. The gene calls are TRBV6-5 and TRBJ2-1; 11 bases agree with TRBD2. The germline CDR1 and CDR2 sequences are MNHEY and SVGAGI. The CDR3 totals 15 residues. With V trimmed by 5 bases and J by 4 bases, 4 bases remained unmatched. Written as DNA, the CDR3 is TGTGCCAGCAGTCCCACTAGCGGGAGTTACAATGAGCAGTTCTTC. Its translation is CASSPTSGSYNEQFF.

The rearrangement links TRBV7-9 to TRBJ2-3; 8 bases map to TRBD2. Germline loops: CDR1 SEHNR, CDR2 FQNEAQ (reference sequence). CDR3 length: 15 amino acids. Germline trimming cut 5 bases from V and 6 bases from J; bases unmatched to any gene: 10. The DNA of the CDR3 is TGTGCCAGCAGCGGCAGAGGTAGCGGGACGGATACGCAGTATTTT. Amino acids: CASSGRGSGTDTQYF.